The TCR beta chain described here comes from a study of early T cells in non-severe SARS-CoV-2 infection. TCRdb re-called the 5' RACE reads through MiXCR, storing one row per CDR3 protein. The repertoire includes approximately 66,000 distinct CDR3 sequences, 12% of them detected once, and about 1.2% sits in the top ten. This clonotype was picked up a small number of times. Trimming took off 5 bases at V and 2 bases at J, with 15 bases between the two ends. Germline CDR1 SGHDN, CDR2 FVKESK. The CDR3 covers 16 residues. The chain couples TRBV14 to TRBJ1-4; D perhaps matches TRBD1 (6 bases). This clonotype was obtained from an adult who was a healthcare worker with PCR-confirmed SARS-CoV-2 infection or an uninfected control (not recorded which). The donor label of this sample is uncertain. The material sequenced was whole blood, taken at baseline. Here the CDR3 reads CASSEITGTTNEKLFF. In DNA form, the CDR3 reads TGTGCCAGCAGCGAAATAACAGGGACTACTAATGAAAAACTGTTTTTT.